This TCR beta chain was sequenced in a study of tumour-infiltrating T cells in Burkitt lymphoma. Overall study: Overall and progression-free survival were predicted by productive clonality.

Sequencing used immunoSEQ multiplex PCR; TCRdb keeps in-frame clones, though not all of them. The data show around 15,000 clones, with 70% to 80% seen just once and 2.1% held by the top ten. This clonotype originated in a human donor with diffuse large B-cell lymphoma. The sequenced sample consisted of tumor tissue.

CDR3 sequence: CASSLEGHTGELFF. In nucleotides, the CDR3 is TGCGCCAGCAGCTTGGAGGGCCACACCGGGGAGCTGTTTTTT. This chain connects TRBV5-1 to TRBJ2-2, with D hard to call. The CDR3 runs to 14 residues. Trimming shortened V by 0 bases and J by 3 bases, and 6 bases separated the two germline ends. The germline gives CDR1 SGHRS, CDR2 YFSETQ.